This is a list of T cell receptor beta chains from one sample in a study of blood T cell repertoires in COVID-19. Here immunoSEQ multiplex PCR was the method, and the copy in TCRdb shows in-frame clones only, minus some. The sample yields approximately 220,000 clones, approximately 81% seen once. Sequencing was done on a sample of PBMCs or T cells enriched from blood (not recorded which). Every receptor here comes from a man aged 40-49 years who had recovered from COVID-19. CDR3s include the opening cysteine and the closing phenylalanine or tryptophan. A D gene is named only where the DNA matches it firmly. Clone size is given for some rows only: seen once, a few or many times, or a class if the clone is expanded.

V: TRBV24-1
J: TRBJ2-1
size: NA
D: TRBD1
DNA: TGTGCCACCACCACCGCACCGGGACAGGGTGTCAATGAGCAGTTCTTC
CDR3: CATTTAPGQGVNEQFF

V: TRBV18
J: TRBJ1-2
size: NA
D: TRBD1
DNA: TGTGCCAGCTCACCCGGGGCAGGGGGCGAAAACTATGGCTACACCTTC
CDR3: CASSPGAGGENYGYTF

V: TRBV4-3
J: TRBJ1-2
size: NA
D: NA
DNA: TGCGCCAGCAGCCGAGACCCTCTCAGCTATGGCTACACCTTC
CDR3: CASSRDPLSYGYTF

V: TRBV19
J: TRBJ2-7
size: NA
D: NA
DNA: TGTGCCAGTAGTATAACCCGCTACCCTTACGAGCAGTACTTC
CDR3: CASSITRYPYEQYF

V: TRBV19
J: TRBJ1-2
size: NA
D: TRBD1
DNA: TGTGCCAGTAGTATAGATTACGGGACAGCTAGCTATGGCTACACCTTC
CDR3: CASSIDYGTASYGYTF

V: TRBV7-2
J: TRBJ1-4
size: NA
D: NA
DNA: TGTGCCAGCAGCCCCCTGGGAGTAACTAATGAAAAACTGTTTTTT
CDR3: CASSPLGVTNEKLFF

V: TRBV9
J: TRBJ1-4
size: NA
D: NA
DNA: TGTGCCAGCAGCGCAGGGTCAGCTAATGAAAAACTGTTTTTT
CDR3: CASSAGSANEKLFF

V: TRBV19
J: TRBJ1-1
size: NA
D: TRBD1
DNA: TGTGCCAGTAACACAGGGGGCTACACTGAAGCTTTCTTT
CDR3: CASNTGGYTEAFF

V: TRBV30
J: TRBJ1-6
size: NA
D: NA
DNA: TGTGCCTGGAGTTTCTCCGGACAGTATAATTCACCCCTCCACTTT
CDR3: CAWSFSGQYNSPLHF

V: TRBV7-8
J: TRBJ2-3
size: NA
D: TRBD1
DNA: TGTGCCAGCAGCTTATTAACAGGGGGTGGGCGAGATACGCAGTATTTT
CDR3: CASSLLTGGGRDTQYF

V: TRBV7-8
J: TRBJ2-2
size: NA
D: NA
DNA: TGTGCCAGCAGCCGAGGGCTAGTAGAGCTGTTTTTT
CDR3: CASSRGLVELFF

V: TRBV18
J: TRBJ2-2
size: NA
D: NA
DNA: TGTGCCAGCTCACCTACAAGGAACACCGGGGAGCTGTTTTTT
CDR3: CASSPTRNTGELFF

V: TRBV28
J: TRBJ2-7
size: few
D: TRBD2
DNA: TGTGCCAGCAGTTTACTTGGACTAGCGGGGGAGCACTACGAGCAGTACTTC
CDR3: CASSLLGLAGEHYEQYF

V: TRBV21-1
J: TRBJ1-1
size: NA
D: NA
DNA: TGTGCCAGCAGCAAAGAGGGGGGGCTCACTGAAGCTTTCTTT
CDR3: CASSKEGGLTEAFF

V: TRBV3-1/TRBV3-2
J: TRBJ1-5
size: NA
D: TRBD1
DNA: TGTGCCAGCAGCCCCGGGACAGGGGGTCAGCAGCCCCAGCATTTT
CDR3: CASSPGTGGQQPQHF

V: TRBV12-3/TRBV12-4
J: TRBJ2-7
size: NA
D: TRBD1
DNA: TGTGCCAGCAGTCCGACAGGGCTCTACGAGCAGTACTTC
CDR3: CASSPTGLYEQYF

V: TRBV2
J: TRBJ2-6
size: NA
D: NA
DNA: TGTGCCAGCAGTGAAAGGGGCTCTGGGGCCAACGTCCTGACTTTC
CDR3: CASSERGSGANVLTF

V: TRBV6-5
J: TRBJ1-2
size: NA
D: NA
DNA: TGTGCCAGCAGTTATAACCAGAACTATGGCTACACCTTC
CDR3: CASSYNQNYGYTF

V: TRBV27
J: TRBJ1-1
size: few
D: TRBD1
DNA: TGTGCCAGCAGTTTACTCTCCGGGACAGTCAACACTGAAGCTTTCTTT
CDR3: CASSLLSGTVNTEAFF

V: TRBV13
J: TRBJ2-4
size: NA
D: TRBD1
DNA: TGTGCCAGCAGCTTAAGGGACAGGGCGGGAAGGGCTCAGTACTTC
CDR3: CASSLRDRAGRAQYF

V: TRBV9
J: TRBJ2-2
size: NA
D: TRBD2
DNA: TGTGCCAGCAGCCCCCGGACTAGCGGGAGGGCCGGGGAGCTGTTTTTT
CDR3: CASSPRTSGRAGELFF